The rows below give T cell receptor beta chains drawn from one sample of a study of T cells in Graves' hyperthyroidism and ophthalmopathy. TCRdb fed the multiplex PCR reads into MiXCR, producing one record per CDR3 protein. The data show about 500,000 distinct CDR3 sequences, approximately 48% seen once. Sequencing was performed on peripheral blood or thyroid tissue (not recorded which). These receptor sequences come from an adult woman with Graves' disease, either hyperthyroidism or ophthalmopathy (not recorded which). Each CDR3 is given without its conserved first and last residue. Each record gives: J gene, CDR3 length, V gene, CDR3 protein.

TRBJ1-1,11,TRBV19,ASTPRIGTEAF
TRBJ2-7,10,TRBV29-1,SVSGTNYEQY
TRBJ2-2,12,TRBV10-3,AISSTGGTGELF
TRBJ2-6,16,TRBV7-9,ASSHRDRERLGANVLT
TRBJ2-7,11,TRBV3-1,ASSHRTFYEQY
TRBJ2-5,12,TRBV20-1,SASISAQEVTQY
TRBJ2-7,13,TRBV12-3/TRBV12-4,ASSLDRTGIDEQY
TRBJ2-7,13,TRBV4-1,ASSPPLAETYEQY
TRBJ1-4,11,TRBV10-3,AIMDSLNEKLF
TRBJ1-2,12,TRBV5-1,ASSLESLSNGYT
TRBJ2-5,13,TRBV7-9,ASSDERDGQGTRY
TRBJ1-2,9,TRBV10-3,ATGTLSGYT
TRBJ2-7,17,TRBV10-3,AISERGGQGSRGPYGQY
TRBJ2-7,12,TRBV7-9,ASSSRGRNYEQY
TRBJ2-5,14,TRBV20-1,SANPTTGTTQETQY
TRBJ2-2,11,TRBV19,ASSLGAHGELF
TRBJ2-7,13,TRBV7-9,ASSLTRGAAYEQY
TRBJ2-7,12,TRBV19,ASSIQGTTYEQY
TRBJ2-7,12,TRBV20-1,SAIPGLADYEQY
TRBJ2-3,9,TRBV29-1,SGGSTDTQY
TRBJ1-2,8,TRBV7-2,ASSLYGYT
TRBJ1-2,13,TRBV2,ASGEEQGALYGYT
TRBJ1-1,12,TRBV7-9,ASSLGGAATEAF
TRBJ1-6,12,TRBV7-2,ASSLEGAASPLH
TRBJ1-5,13,TRBV20-1,SAGLGTGANQPQH
TRBJ1-1,11,TRBV20-1,SAIGRLTTEAF
TRBJ2-7,14,TRBV15,ATSRSYSGTGDVGD
TRBJ1-5,13,TRBV7-3,ASSLDSGSNQPQH
TRBJ2-7,12,TRBV2,ASSLLVAGYEQY
TRBJ2-1,13,TRBV7-2,ASSLTGGSYNEQF
TRBJ2-7,10,TRBV20-1,SAPGTNYEQY
TRBJ1-4,16,TRBV12-3/TRBV12-4,ASSPTRAGVGPNEKLF
TRBJ2-7,10,TRBV7-2,ASSYPAYEQY